Listed below are T cell receptor beta chains from one sample, sequenced in a study of OX40 agonist ivuxolimab in advanced cancers. Clones were sequenced by immunoSEQ multiplex PCR, and TCRdb holds only the in-frame ones, with some missing. The sample shows some 30,000 clones, less than 85% of them seen only once. The sample here was CD4+ or CD8+ T cells sorted from blood, taken in a trial of the OX40 agonist ivuxolimab. These TCRs come from an adult with an advanced solid tumor such as melanoma, head and neck, liver or kidney cancer. The CDR3 runs from the conserved cysteine through the conserved F or W. D genes are given only for firm matches. Where a row states a size, it is once, few, many or the class of an expanded clone; other rows omit it.

>NA|TRBJ2-1|TRBV9|NA|13
TGTGCCAGCAGCGTTTGGACAGCCAATGAGCAGTTCTTC
CASSVWTANEQFF
>NA|TRBJ2-5|TRBV10-3|NA|14
TGTGCCACCGGTAATGGGGGGTCCCAAGAGACCCAGTACTTC
CATGNGGSQETQYF
>TRBD1|TRBJ2-7|TRBV27|once|14
TGTGCCAGCAGTCCCTTGACAGGGTACTACGAGCAGTACTTC
CASSPLTGYYEQYF
>NA|TRBJ1-5|TRBV21-1|once|16
TGTGCCAGCAGCAAAGAAAAGAGGCAGGGCAATCAGCCCCAGCATTTT
CASSKEKRQGNQPQHF
>TRBD1|TRBJ1-1|TRBV27|NA|15
TGTGCCAGCAGACCCGGGACAGGGGGATTCACTGAAGCTTTCTTT
CASRPGTGGFTEAFF
>NA|TRBJ1-6|TRBV5-3|NA|14
TGTGCCAGCAACTTAGTTCCAGGGGTTTCACCCCTCCACTTT
CASNLVPGVSPLHF
>TRBD2|TRBJ2-3|TRBV6-4|NA|15
TGTGCCAGCAGTGACTCTAGCGGGAGGGCAGATACGCAGTATTTT
CASSDSSGRADTQYF
>TRBD1|TRBJ2-3|TRBV23-1|NA|17
TGCGCCAGCAGTCGCTTAACCTCAAGGGGGCGTGAAGATACGCAGTATTTT
CASSRLTSRGREDTQYF
>NA|TRBJ1-1|TRBV7-8|NA|16
TGTGCCAGCAGCGGGGGGCTGGAGCAGATAAACACTGAAGCTTTCTTT
CASSGGLEQINTEAFF
>TRBD1|TRBJ1-2|TRBV18|once|13
TGTGCCAGCTCACCACCGTCAGGGGGAGGCTACACCTTC
CASSPPSGGGYTF
>NA|TRBJ2-7|TRBV11-3|NA|13
TGTGCCAGCAGCGGAAGAGGTTTTTACGAGCAGTACTTC
CASSGRGFYEQYF
>TRBD1|TRBJ1-2|TRBV5-1|few|14
TGCGCCAGCAGCCTCCGGGACAGGGGGAATGGCTACACCTTC
CASSLRDRGNGYTF
>NA|TRBJ2-7|TRBV10-1|medium-sized|13
TGCGCCAGCAGTGAGGGGGGCTCCTACGAGCAGTACTTC
CASSEGGSYEQYF
>NA|TRBJ2-7|TRBV7-6|NA|13
TGTGCCAGCAGCTTAGCTAGCTCCTACGAGCAGTACTTC
CASSLASSYEQYF
>TRBD1|TRBJ2-7|TRBV5-8|NA|15
TGTGCCAGCAGCTTTGCGGACAGGGGGGGCTACGAGCAGTACTTC
CASSFADRGGYEQYF
>NA|TRBJ1-4|TRBV27|once|14
TGTGCCAGCAACCGAGGGGGGACTAATGAAAAACTGTTTTTT
CASNRGGTNEKLFF
>TRBD2|TRBJ2-2|TRBV7-2|NA|17
TGTGCCAGCAGAGATGAAGGGCTAGCGGCTGAACTACGGGAGCTGTTTTTT
CASRDEGLAAELRELFF
>NA|TRBJ2-2|TRBV9|NA|16
TGTGCCAGCAGCGTAGGCGGGGGCACGAACACCGGGGAGCTGTTTTTT
CASSVGGGTNTGELFF
>NA|TRBJ2-1|TRBV19|NA|15
TGTGCCAGTAGTATAATTGGGGACTCCTACAATGAGCAGTTCTTC
CASSIIGDSYNEQFF
>NA|TRBJ1-1|TRBV4-3|NA|11
TGCGCCAGCAGCCGACGGGGGGAAGCTTTCTTT
CASSRRGEAFF
>NA|TRBJ1-2|TRBV6-5|NA|16
TGTGCCAGCAGTTACAACCCCCCGGAGAGGTGGTATGGCTACACCTTC
CASSYNPPERWYGYTF
>NA|TRBJ1-2|TRBV29-1|NA|13
TGCAGCGTTGAAACCCCGGTTAACTATGGCTACACCTTC
CSVETPVNYGYTF
>TRBD1|TRBJ1-1|TRBV9|NA|15
TGTGCCAGCAGCTTATACCGACAGGGGGTGAGTGAAGCTTTCTTT
CASSLYRQGVSEAFF
>NA|TRBJ1-1|TRBV4-2|medium-sized|14
TGTGCCAGCAGCCAAGATCCCTCTAACGCTGAAGCTTTCTTT
CASSQDPSNAEAFF
>NA|TRBJ1-2|TRBV25-1|NA|11
TGTGCCAGCAGTGAGGTCGAGGGCTACACCTTC
CASSEVEGYTF
>TRBD1|TRBJ1-5|TRBV12-5|NA|18
TGTGCTAGTGCAGGGGGAAGGGGGCCGGTGTATAGCAATCAGCCCCAGCATTTT
CASAGGRGPVYSNQPQHF
>NA|TRBJ2-2|TRBV9|few|14
TGTGCCAGCAGAGATTATCAGGGATCCGGGGAGCTGTTTTTT
CASRDYQGSGELFF